What follows are 22 T cell receptor beta chains derived from one specimen sequenced in a study of long-term antiretroviral therapy in people with HIV. Survey level was the resolution at which the v3.0 immunoSEQ assay ran. Sequenced by immunoSEQ multiplex PCR; TCRdb stores in-frame clones only, minus some. The repertoire holds approximately 24,000 clones, with roughly 79% as singletons. Source: unsorted PBMCs, taken at the start of antiretroviral therapy, before treatment. The receptors derive from a woman aged 18 to 35 with HIV.

This chain's CDR3 is CASSHLSGTSGLGAGELFF. CDR3 nucleotides: TGCGCCAGCAGCCACCTATCCGGGACTAGCGGGCTGGGGGCCGGGGAGCTGTTTTTT. The chain links TRBV4-3 to TRBJ2-2, with 12 bases that match TRBD2. V lost 3 bases, J lost 6 bases, and 14 bases stayed unmatched. Germline CDR1 reads LGHNA; CDR2 reads YSLEER. The CDR3 sequence is 19 residues long.

The rearrangement joins TRBV11-3 to TRBJ1-1; unclear D gene. The V gene lost 1 base and the J gene lost 3 bases, with 12 bases spanning the gap. Per the germline V gene, CDR1 is SGHNT and CDR2 is YENEEA. The CDR3 is 15 residues long. CDR3 nucleotide sequence: TGTGCCAGCAGCTTAGCACATCGAGCGGACACTGAAGCTTTCTTT. The encoded protein is CASSLAHRADTEAFF. Supplemented by reference TRBV11-3 and TRBJ1-1, the full variable domain reads EAGVVQSPRYKIIEKKQPVAFWCNPISGHNTLYWYLQNLGQGPELLIRYENEEAVDDSQLPKDRFSAERLKGVDSTLKIQPAELGDSAVYLCASSLAHRADTEAFFGQGTRLTVV.

This clone turned up a few times. Here the CDR3 DNA reads TGTGCCAGCAGTTTCTCTATTAACTATGGCTACACCTTC. Translated: CASSFSINYGYTF. The J gene is TRBJ1-2, the V gene TRBV27; the D is unclear. V gave up 3 bases and J gave up 1 base, with 6 bases separating them. Germline CDR1 MNHEY, CDR2 SMNVEV (reference sequence). The CDR3 has 13 amino acids.

This chain connects TRBV6-6 to TRBJ1-1; D is unclear. Germline CDR1 reads MNHNY; CDR2 reads SVGAGI (reference sequence). CDR3 length: 13 residues. V was cut by 3 bases and J by 3 bases, with 8 bases left in between. CDR3 sequence reads: CASSYLGYTEAFF. DNA of the CDR3: TGTGCCAGCAGTTATCTGGGATACACTGAAGCTTTCTTT.

V usage is TRBV6-6 and J usage is TRBJ2-7; 9 nucleotides match TRBD1. J was trimmed by 1 base and V by 6 bases; bases with no gene match: 7. CDR3 length: 15 residues. Germline-derived CDR1 and CDR2 are MNHNY and SVGAGI (reference sequence). Written as DNA, the CDR3 is TGTGCCAGCAGCACCGGGACAGGGCTGTCCTACGAGCAGTACTTC. Translation: CASSTGTGLSYEQYF.

This clone is categorized as medium-sized. Other nucleotide sequences in the sample specify the same CDR3. The chain employs TRBV27 and TRBJ2-3; D uncertain. The V gene's germline CDR1 is MNHEY and CDR2 SMNVEV (reference sequence). There are 11 residues in the CDR3. Deletions cut 2 bases from V and 6 bases from J, with 3 bases between. CDR3: CASSLGDTQYF. DNA for the CDR3: TGTGCCAGCAGTTTAGGGGATACGCAGTATTTT.

This clone came up a few times. The chain joins TRBV29-1 to TRBJ2-6; unclear D gene. CDR3 length: 15 amino acids. Germline-derived CDR1 and CDR2 are SQVTM and ANQGSEA. V lost 7 bases to trimming and J lost 0 bases, with 13 bases between them. CDR3 in amino acids: CSAAYRNSGANVLTF. CDR3 sequence (DNA): TGCAGCGCGGCTTATCGTAACTCTGGGGCCAACGTCCTGACTTTC.

The V gene is TRBV27, the J gene TRBJ1-5; no firm D call. V shed 2 bases and J shed 2 bases, with 7 bases lying between them. The CDR3 contains 14 residues. Germline values: CDR1 MNHEY, CDR2 SMNVEV (reference sequence). The CDR3 nucleotides are TGTGCCAGCAGTTTAAGGCAGGGCAATCAGCCCCAGCATTTT. The encoded protein is CASSLRQGNQPQHF.

This chain connects TRBV2 to TRBJ2-1, with D unresolved. The CDR3 loop spans 15 amino acids. Trimming took 3 bases from V and 7 from J, leaving 16 bases between them. In germline, CDR1 is SNHLY, CDR2 FYNNEI. The CDR3 is CASSEGLTKANEQFF. In DNA form, the CDR3 reads TGTGCCAGCAGTGAGGGCCTTACGAAGGCTAATGAGCAGTTCTTC.

V gene TRBV5-4 combines with J gene TRBJ1-4; 8 bases line up with TRBD1. Germline CDR1 reads SGHNT; CDR2 reads YYREEE (reference sequence). With 0 bases clipped from V and 7 bases from J, the junction kept 5 bases outside the gene matches. The CDR3 has 15 residues. CDR3 amino acids: CASSLDVGQVEKLFF. DNA of the CDR3: TGTGCCAGCAGCTTGGATGTGGGACAGGTTGAAAAACTGTTTTTT.

The rearrangement links TRBV6-5 to TRBJ2-1; the D gene is possibly TRBD2 (6 bases). V shed 5 bases and J shed 5 bases, with 16 bases lying between them. The CDR3 consists of 15 residues. Germline CDR1 and CDR2: MNHEY and SVGAGI. CDR3 protein: CASSAEGSGDNEQFF. The CDR3, as DNA: TGTGCCAGCAGTGCAGAAGGTAGCGGAGACAATGAGCAGTTCTTC.

This sequence joins TRBV28 and TRBJ2-7; tentative D call: TRBD2 (6 bases). Germline V CDR1 and CDR2: MDHEN, SYDVKM. The CDR3 extends over 13 amino acids. V lost 6 bases to trimming and J lost 4 bases, with 13 bases between them. CDR3 coding DNA: TGTGCCAGCAGCACGGGACTCACGTACGAGCAGTACTTC. Its protein is CASSTGLTYEQYF.

This chain joins TRBV7-9 and TRBJ1-2; no clear D gene. CDR1 and CDR2 from the germline V gene are SEHNR and FQNEAQ (reference sequence). Trimming cost V 4 bases and J 1 base, with 16 bases left between them. The CDR3 is 16 amino acids. CDR3 coding DNA: TGTGCCAGCAGCTCCCCCCGCGGGGTTGTTAACTATGGCTACACCTTC. Translated: CASSSPRGVVNYGYTF.

This rearrangement joins TRBV18 to TRBJ2-3; 15 bases are a match to TRBD2. The germline gives CDR1 KGHSH, CDR2 LQKENI. The CDR3 is made up of 16 amino acids. V trimming: 4 bases; J trimming: 4 bases; junction bases outside the gene matches: 3. DNA of the CDR3: TGTGCCAGCTCACTGGGACTAGCGGGAGGCCCAGATACGCAGTATTTT. It translates to CASSLGLAGGPDTQYF.

The J gene is TRBJ2-3, the V gene TRBV10-2, with D perhaps TRBD1 or TRBD2 (6 bases each). Germline lookup yields CDR1 WSHSY and CDR2 SAAADI. V was pared by 0 bases and J by 3 bases, with 13 bases between. This CDR3 region has 16 residues. The chain's CDR3 is CASSESGGQGTDTQYF. CDR3 DNA: TGCGCCAGCAGTGAGTCGGGGGGACAAGGAACAGATACGCAGTATTTT.

This chain uses TRBV7-3 with TRBJ2-3; TRBD2 matches 8 bases. Germline CDR1 SGHTA, CDR2 FQGTGA. V lost 2 bases and J lost 1; bases outside the gene matches: 2. This CDR3 is 15 amino acids long. The CDR3 DNA follows: TGTGCCAGCAGCTTAGATAGCGGGGGCACAGATACGCAGTATTTT. The encoded protein is CASSLDSGGTDTQYF.

The chain links TRBV28 to TRBJ1-2, with D tentatively TRBD1 (5 bases). CDR1 and CDR2 (germline): MDHEN, SYDVKM. Trimming left V 2 bases short and J 4 bases short, with 20 bases between. The CDR3 sequence is 17 residues long. The CDR3 sequence: CASSLAAGGRGAYGYTF. Here the CDR3 DNA reads TGTGCCAGCAGTTTAGCGGCTGGGGGACGAGGTGCCTATGGCTACACCTTC.

The chain is built from TRBV19 and TRBJ1-5; no reliable D call. The CDR3 is made up of 15 amino acids. V was clipped by 0 bases and J by 6 bases, with 12 bases between them. CDR1 is LNHDA and CDR2 is SQIVND in the germline V gene (reference sequence). Written as DNA, the CDR3 is TGTGCCAGTAGTATAGATCTTGGGAGAGTTCAGCCCCAGCATTTT. Its translation is CASSIDLGRVQPQHF.

The V gene is TRBV4-3, the J gene TRBJ1-1; possibly TRBD1 for D (5 bases). This CDR3 has 19 residues. Per germline, CDR1 LGHNA and CDR2 YSLEER. Between the trimmed V and J ends, which lost 0 bases and 2 bases, there was a span of 22 bases. The CDR3 DNA reads as TGCGCCAGCAGCCAAGAAGGCCCCGGTTCTTTGGGACCCAACACTGAAGCTTTCTTT. It yields the protein CASSQEGPGSLGPNTEAFF.

This chain joins TRBV6-1 and TRBJ2-1; D is unresolved. Trimming took 6 bases from V and 8 from J, leaving 5 bases between them. The CDR3 is 10 residues long. Germline V gene lookup returns CDR1 MNHNS and CDR2 SASEGT. The CDR3 coding sequence is TGTGCCAGCAGGATTGATGAGCAGTTCTTC. Its protein is CASRIDEQFF.

The J gene is TRBJ2-3, the V gene TRBV27, with TRBD2 identical over 8 bases. From germline, CDR1 is MNHEY and CDR2 SMNVEV (reference sequence). After removal of 3 bases from V and 4 bases from J, the junction contained 3 bases not matched to a gene. This CDR3 spans 14 amino acids. CDR3 DNA: TGTGCCAGCAGTTTCCGGCGGGGGGCAGATACGCAGTATTTT. This sequence encodes CASSFRRGADTQYF.

In DNA form, the CDR3 reads TGTGCCAGCAGTAGCTGGGCAGGCGGACCAGAGACCCAGTACTTC. It yields the protein CASSSWAGGPETQYF. This rearrangement joins TRBV6-1 to TRBJ2-5, with D unclear. The germline gives CDR1 MNHNS, CDR2 SASEGT. This CDR3 spans 15 amino acids. The V and J ends lost 5 bases and 4 bases respectively, with 17 bases between them.